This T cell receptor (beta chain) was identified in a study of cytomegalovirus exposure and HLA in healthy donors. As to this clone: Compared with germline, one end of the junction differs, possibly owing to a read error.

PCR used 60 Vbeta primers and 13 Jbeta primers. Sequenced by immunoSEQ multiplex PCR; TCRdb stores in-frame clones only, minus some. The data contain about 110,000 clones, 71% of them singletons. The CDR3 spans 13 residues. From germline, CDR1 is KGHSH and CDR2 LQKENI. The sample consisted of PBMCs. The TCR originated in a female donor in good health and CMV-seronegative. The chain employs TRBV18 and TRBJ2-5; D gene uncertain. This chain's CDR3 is CASSPRFQEAQYF. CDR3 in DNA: TGTGCCAGCTCACCACGTTTCCAAGAGGCCCAGTACTTC.